The 15 T cell receptor beta chains reported below all come from one sample, sequenced in a study of T cells after yellow fever vaccination. TCRdb used MiXCR to reprocess the 5' RACE reads, holding one entry per CDR3 protein. The sample has about 320,000 distinct CDR3 sequences; approximately 4.3% are singletons. The source was PBMCs, collected 15 days after the yellow fever booster vaccination. The receptors were sampled from a young man who received the YFV17D yellow fever vaccine.

This clonotype was seen many times. The chain uses TRBV28 and TRBJ1-1; D might be TRBD1 (5 bases). The CDR3 is made up of 14 amino acids. CDR1 is MDHEN, CDR2 SYDVKM, per germline. The germline V and J ends were trimmed by 6 bases and 1 base, with 12 bases remaining between them. Here the CDR3 DNA reads TGTGCCAGCAGGGGCGGGGGATCGAACACTGAAGCTTTCTTT. This gives the protein CASRGGGSNTEAFF.

This clonotype was seen ten or more times. CDR3 sequence: CASSSAGSSYEQYV. In DNA form, the CDR3 reads TGTGCCAGCAGCTCCGCAGGGAGCTCCTACGAGCAGTACGTC. The V gene is TRBV7-9, the J gene TRBJ2-7; TRBD1 or TRBD2 may be the D gene (5 bases each). The CDR3 extends over 14 amino acids. Trimming left V 4 bases short and J 0 bases short, with 10 bases between. Germline-derived CDR1 and CDR2 are SEHNR and FQNEAQ (reference sequence).

This clonotype was seen a few times. The chain carries TRBV7-2 and TRBJ2-1; D is ambiguous. This CDR3 comprises 11 residues. Germline CDR1 is SGHTA and CDR2 is FQGNSA. Trimming stripped 5 bases from V and 13 bases from J, with 12 bases between. CDR3 in DNA: TGTGCCAGCAGCCAGGACGGAGTACAGTTCTTC. It translates to CASSQDGVQFF.

This clonotype was recorded a few times. The chain uses TRBV12-3 or TRBV12-4 and TRBJ2-1, with D hard to call. The CDR3 length is 11 residues. The V end lost 8 bases, the J end lost 9 bases, and 11 bases lay between the germline ends. Here the CDR3 DNA reads TGTGCCAGCTCGGGCGTGACTGAGCAGTTCTTC. Encoded protein: CASSGVTEQFF.

The sample holds many counts of this clonotype. The chain uses TRBV5-1 and TRBJ2-1; 12 nucleotides agree with TRBD2. This CDR3 region has 15 residues. Trimming took 4 bases from V and 6 from J; bases not matched to a gene: 5. CDR1 is SGHRS and CDR2 is YFSETQ in the germline V gene. CDR3 bases: TGCGCCAGCAGCGCCCTAGCGGGGGGGGGCAATGAGCAGTTCTTC. It specifies CASSALAGGGNEQFF. The entire variable domain, with the rest obtained from reference TRBV5-1 and TRBJ2-1, is as follows: KAGVTQTPRYLIKTRGQQVTLSCSPISGHRSVSWYQQTPGQGLQFLFEYFSETQRNKGNFPGRFSGRQFSNSRSEMNVSTLELGDSALYLCASSALAGGGNEQFFGPGTRLTVL.

In its sample, this clonotype was seen many times. The CDR3 protein is CASSFASTDTQYF. CDR3 nucleotides: TGTGCCAGCAGCTTTGCGAGCACAGATACGCAGTATTTT. This chain uses TRBV7-8 with TRBJ2-3; D is unresolved. Germline CDR1 is SGHVS and CDR2 is FQNEAQ. The CDR3 runs to 13 residues. The ends were cut back, 3 bases at V and 0 bases at J, with 4 bases in the middle.

This clonotype was counted ten times or more. This chain uses TRBV29-1 with TRBJ1-1; D not resolved. Germline assignment: CDR1 SQVTM and CDR2 ANQGSEA. The length of the CDR3 is 13 residues. Between the trimmed V and J ends, which lost 7 bases and 0 bases, there was a span of 12 bases. CDR3 bases: TGCAGCGCGAGCCGAAACATGAACACTGAAGCTTTCTTT. As protein: CSASRNMNTEAFF.

The chain is built from TRBV7-9 and TRBJ2-5, with D unclear. Germline CDR1 reads SEHNR; CDR2 reads FQNEAQ (reference sequence). V lost 5 bases and J 0 bases, leaving 7 bases between the germline ends. This CDR3 contains 13 residues. CDR3 amino acids: CASSRPNQETQYF. CDR3 in DNA: TGTGCCAGCAGCCGACCCAACCAAGAGACCCAGTACTTC. The full variable domain, in which reference TRBV7-9 and TRBJ2-5 provide the parts outside the CDR3, is DTGVSQNPRHKITKRGQNVTFRCDPISEHNRLYWYRQTLGQGPEFLTYFQNEAQLEKSRLLSDRFSAERPKGSFSTLEIQRTEQGDSAMYLCASSRPNQETQYFGPGTRLLVL.

The table lists this clonotype with many counts. V is TRBV6-5 and J is TRBJ2-1, with 13 bases fitting TRBD2. Losses at the gene ends were 6 bases for V and 6 bases for J; bases not matched to a gene: 14. Germline V gene data show CDR1 as MNHEY and CDR2 as SVGAGI. The CDR3 sequence is 18 residues long. DNA of the CDR3: TGTGCCAGCAGCCTAACCGGGACTAGCGGGATATCGGGCAATGAGCAGTTCTTC. This gives the protein CASSLTGTSGISGNEQFF.

This clonotype was recorded many times. The V gene is TRBV6-5, the J gene TRBJ2-6; no clear D gene. Germline-derived CDR1 and CDR2 are MNHEY and SVGAGI. With 2 bases removed from V and 5 bases from J, the gap between germline ends came to 10 bases. CDR3 length: 15 residues. CDR3 amino acids: CASSYDGGRANVLTF. The CDR3 nucleotides are TGTGCCAGCAGTTACGACGGCGGAAGGGCCAACGTCCTGACTTTC.

This rearrangement joins TRBV28 to TRBJ2-5; 10 bases are shared with TRBD1. CDR1 and CDR2 from the germline V gene are MDHEN and SYDVKM. Trimming removed 5 bases from V and 3 bases from J; junction bases left unmatched: 3. There are 14 residues in the CDR3. The CDR3, as DNA: TGTGCCAGCAGTGAGGGGACAGGGGAAGAGACCCAGTACTTC. Encoded protein: CASSEGTGEETQYF. Drawing the rest from reference TRBV28 and TRBJ2-5, the complete variable domain is DVKVTQSSRYLVKRTGEKVFLECVQDMDHENMFWYRQDPGLGLRLIYFSYDVKMKEKGDIPEGYSVSREKKERFSLILESASTNQTSMYLCASSEGTGEETQYFGPGTRLLVL.

This clonotype was detected many times. The J gene is TRBJ1-2, the V gene TRBV5-4; D might be TRBD1 (5 bases). V lost 6 bases and J 8 bases, leaving 23 bases between the germline ends. The germline CDR1 and CDR2 sequences are SGHNT and YYREEE (reference sequence). This CDR3 has 15 amino acids. In DNA, the CDR3 is TGTGCCAGCACAACTATGGGACTGTCCCAAGGGGGCTACACCTTC. Protein product: CASTTMGLSQGGYTF.

This clonotype occurred a few times. The chain joins TRBV7-6 to TRBJ2-1, with TRBD2 matching 9 bases. J gave up 2 bases and V 0 bases, and 2 bases lay outside the gene matches. Germline CDR1 reads SGHVS; CDR2 reads FNYEAQ. The CDR3 is 16 residues long. The CDR3: CASSLAAGGPYNEQFF. The CDR3 DNA follows: TGTGCCAGCAGCTTAGCGGCGGGGGGGCCCTACAATGAGCAGTTCTTC.

This clonotype was observed a few times. V gene TRBV5-1 combines with J gene TRBJ2-5; D unresolved. Between the trimmed V and J ends, which lost 4 bases and 6 bases, there was a span of 16 bases. This CDR3 is built from 14 residues. The germline gives CDR1 SGHRS, CDR2 YFSETQ. The CDR3 nucleotides are TGCGCCAGCAGCGTTCTTGAGCGCATCAAGACCCAGTACTTC. Protein: CASSVLERIKTQYF.

In this sample, this clonotype turned up many times. The chain recombines TRBV3-1 with TRBJ2-5, with D possibly matching TRBD1 (6 bases). Germline V gives CDR1 LGHDT, CDR2 YNNKEL (reference sequence). There are 15 residues in the CDR3. The V end was cut by 1 base, the J end by 4 bases, with 13 bases between. In nucleotides, the CDR3 is TGTGCCAGCAGCCAAGGGCTGGGGGCCCGAGAGACCCAGTACTTC. Translated, it gives CASSQGLGARETQYF.